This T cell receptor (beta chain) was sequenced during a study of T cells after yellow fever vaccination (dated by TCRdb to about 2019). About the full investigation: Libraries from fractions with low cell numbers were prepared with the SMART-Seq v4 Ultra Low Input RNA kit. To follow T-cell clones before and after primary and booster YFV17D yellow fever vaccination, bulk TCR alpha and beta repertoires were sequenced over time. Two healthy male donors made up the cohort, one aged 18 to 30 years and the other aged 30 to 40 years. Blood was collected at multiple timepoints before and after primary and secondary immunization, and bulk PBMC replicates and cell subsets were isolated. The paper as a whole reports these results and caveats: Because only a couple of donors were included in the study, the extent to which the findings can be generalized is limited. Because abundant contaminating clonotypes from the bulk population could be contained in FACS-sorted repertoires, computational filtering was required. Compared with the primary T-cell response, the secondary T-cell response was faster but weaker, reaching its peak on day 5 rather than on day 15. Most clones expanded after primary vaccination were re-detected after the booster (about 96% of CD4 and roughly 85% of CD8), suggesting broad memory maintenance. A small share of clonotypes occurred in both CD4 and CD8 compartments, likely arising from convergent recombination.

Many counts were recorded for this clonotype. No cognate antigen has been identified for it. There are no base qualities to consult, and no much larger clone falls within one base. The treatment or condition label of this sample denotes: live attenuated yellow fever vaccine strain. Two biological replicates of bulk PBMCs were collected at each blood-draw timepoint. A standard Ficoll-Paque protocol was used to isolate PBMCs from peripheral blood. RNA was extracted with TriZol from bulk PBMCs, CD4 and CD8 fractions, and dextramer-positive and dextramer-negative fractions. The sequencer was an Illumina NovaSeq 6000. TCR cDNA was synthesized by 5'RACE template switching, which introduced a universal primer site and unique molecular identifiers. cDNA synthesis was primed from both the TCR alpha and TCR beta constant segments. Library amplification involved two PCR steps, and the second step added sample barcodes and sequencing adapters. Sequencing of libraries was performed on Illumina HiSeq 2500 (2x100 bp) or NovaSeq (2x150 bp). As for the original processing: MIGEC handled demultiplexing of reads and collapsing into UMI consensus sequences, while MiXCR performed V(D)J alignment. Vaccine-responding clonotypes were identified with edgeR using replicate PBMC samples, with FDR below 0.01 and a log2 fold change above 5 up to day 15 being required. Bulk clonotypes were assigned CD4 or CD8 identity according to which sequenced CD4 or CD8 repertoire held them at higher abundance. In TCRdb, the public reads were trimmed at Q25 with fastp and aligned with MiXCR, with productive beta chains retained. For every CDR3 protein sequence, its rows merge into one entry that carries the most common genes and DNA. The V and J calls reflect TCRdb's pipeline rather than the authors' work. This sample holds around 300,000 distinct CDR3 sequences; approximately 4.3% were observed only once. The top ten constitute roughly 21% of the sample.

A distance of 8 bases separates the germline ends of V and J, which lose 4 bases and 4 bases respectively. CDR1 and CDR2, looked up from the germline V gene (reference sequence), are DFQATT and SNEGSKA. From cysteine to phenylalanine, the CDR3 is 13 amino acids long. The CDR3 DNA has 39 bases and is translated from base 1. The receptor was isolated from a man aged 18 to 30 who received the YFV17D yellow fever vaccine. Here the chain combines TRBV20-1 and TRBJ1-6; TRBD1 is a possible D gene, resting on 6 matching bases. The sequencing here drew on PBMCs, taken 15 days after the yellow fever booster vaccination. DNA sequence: TGCAGTGCTAAGACAGGTTATAATTCACCCCTCCACTTT. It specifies CSAKTGYNSPLHF.